The rows below give T cell receptor beta chains drawn from one sample of a study of shared clonotypes between healthy human individuals. The repertoire was sequenced with immunoSEQ multiplex PCR; TCRdb's copy has only in-frame clones and lacks some. Among roughly 2.5 million clones listed, 90% to 95% were seen once. Sequenced material: naive CD4+ T cells sorted from blood. Every receptor here comes from a man between 18 and 35 years old in good health. Each CDR3 is given without its conserved first and last residue. Fields, in order: clone size, V gene, D gene, CDR3 protein. The D gene is left open where the match is weak. Size tells how often a clone was seen (once, few, many) or the class of an expanded clone, and some rows leave it out.

>.|TRBV19|TRBD2
ASSIYEREGGNEQF
>.|TRBV25-1|TRBD2
ASGPRPGTSGYNEQF
>once|TRBV18|TRBD2
ASSPVGLVTPRSPTNTQY
>.|TRBV30|TRBD2
AWSVRGTSGLMR
>few|TRBV4-1|.
ASSPISGTMNTEAF
>.|TRBV5-6|.
ASSPGSWGVWETQY
>once|TRBV16|TRBD1
ASSFTGTANTEAF
>.|TRBV9|TRBD2
ASSVSSGTYNEQF
>.|TRBV7-6|.
ASSKGNTGELF
>.|TRBV4-3|.
ASSQAYPGSGNTIY
>.|TRBV5-1|.
ASSLSGHSDSPLH
>.|TRBV5-1|.
ASKPPENTGELF
>.|TRBV30|.
AWSVLPGQETQY
>.|TRBV6-5|TRBD1
ASSFRGSSSYEQY
>.|TRBV6-5|.
ASTPGWDSGNTIY
>once|TRBV7-9|TRBD1
ASSLGTGVADTQY
>.|TRBV5-4|TRBD2
ASSDPTSGSRSTGELF
>.|TRBV5-8|.
ASSPGTSGYYEQY
>.|TRBV7-2|.
ASSLGWGPYGYT
>.|TRBV6-1|TRBD1
ASKDRDNQPQH
>.|TRBV2|TRBD2
ASASGLGEVQY
>.|TRBV18|.
ASSPGRGTYNEQF
>.|TRBV4-1|TRBD1
ASSQAPGQPNYGYT
>.|TRBV25-1|.
ASSDGASSYEQY
>.|TRBV5-1|TRBD2
ASSLPSGRQETQY
>.|TRBV5-1|TRBD1
ASSLEGAGSNEKLF
>few|TRBV5-1|TRBD1
ASSLGQGNGYT
>.|TRBV2|.
ASSPGTDTQY
>.|TRBV5-1|.
ASSLAAYSSTDTQY
>.|TRBV5-6|TRBD2
ASSLLRVTPAGEQETQY
>.|TRBV6-6|.
ASRRALIKPQH
>once|TRBV29-1|.
STTPQGNYGYT
>.|TRBV4-1|.
ASSRDRNSNQPQH
>once|TRBV9|.
ASSVGGGTQY
>.|TRBV10-1|TRBD2
ASSESKAGSYQETQY
>.|TRBV30|.
AWSVSDTQY
>.|TRBV5-4|.
ASSLGLQETQY
>.|TRBV6-5|.
ASSYSRGASGNTIY
>.|TRBV18|.
ASSSQGFSSYEQY
>.|TRBV19|TRBD2
ASRTAGGLYNEQF
>.|TRBV6-4|TRBD2
ASSGTSGGSYNEQF
>.|TRBV6-5|.
ASSYGRGPYNEQF
>.|TRBV6-6|.
ASSYMDSASKH
>once|TRBV15|TRBD1
ATSRETGGDTEAF
>.|TRBV9|TRBD2
ASSVGTSGFADTQY
>.|TRBV11-3|.
ASSSGWGAGNEQF
>.|TRBV6-1|.
ASSEKRAQPQH
>.|TRBV19|TRBD2
ASSALSGGVADTQY
>.|TRBV4-1|TRBD2
ASSQEGTSGSVWY
>.|TRBV4-1|TRBD2
ASSPTGPGGGGKNIQY
>once|TRBV30|.
AWSTRDPRHEQY
>.|TRBV7-9|TRBD1
ATRTGEETQY
>.|TRBV7-9|.
ASSEPYGAVREQY
>.|TRBV5-1|.
ASSFSGYEQY
>.|TRBV5-8|.
ASSLGRGMNTEAF
>.|TRBV6-1|.
ASIIDSLGSYEQY
>.|TRBV5-1|TRBD1
ASSADRSNEQF
>.|TRBV5-1|TRBD1
ASSPGQGHEKLF